This TCR beta chain emerged from a study of T cell responses to AZD1222 COVID-19 vaccine. Whole-study results and caveats: Clonal diversity was possibly underestimated, and white British individuals and females predominated among donors.

The repertoire was sequenced with immunoSEQ multiplex PCR; TCRdb's copy has only in-frame clones and lacks some. The data show some 130,000 clones, over 90% seen once. Looked up from germline, CDR1 is SGHRS and CDR2 is YFSETQ. The CDR3 extends over 15 amino acids. V was trimmed by 2 bases and J by 2 bases, leaving 11 bases between them. About this clone itself: Its antigen is not known.

The clonotype was recovered from an adult in good health. The chain joins TRBV5-1 to TRBJ2-1; the D call may be TRBD1 or TRBD2 (5 bases each). The sample was peripheral blood, taken on day 0 of AZD1222 vaccination. The CDR3 here is CASSFGQGAYNEQFF. As DNA, the CDR3 is TGCGCCAGCAGCTTCGGGCAGGGAGCCTACAATGAGCAGTTCTTC.